The T cell receptor (beta chain) described here comes from a study of shared clonotypes between healthy human individuals. The ends lost 2 bases at V and 2 bases at J; junction bases unmatched: 1. The germline CDR1 and CDR2 sequences are ENHRY and SYGVKD. CDR3 size: 14 residues. Sequencing used immunoSEQ multiplex PCR; TCRdb keeps in-frame clones, though not all of them. Of millions of clones listed, 85% to 95% are singletons. Study observations and caveats: Generation of non-shared clonotypes was less probable than generation of clonotypes shared by all four donors.

As to this clone: Its antigen is currently unknown. In the same sample, other DNA sequences code for this CDR3.

The sequenced material came from naive CD4+ T cells sorted from blood. Subset noted: CD45RA+ positively selected. The chain uses TRBV10-3 and TRBJ1-2; 8 nucleotides agree with TRBD1. The TCR originated in a man aged 18 to 29 in good health. CDR3 amino acids: CAISEGQGNYGYTF. The CDR3 DNA is TGTGCCATCAGTGAGGGACAGGGAAACTATGGCTACACCTTC.